Following are 22 T cell receptor beta chains from one sample sequenced in a study of cytomegalovirus exposure and HLA in healthy donors. Researchers ran the PCR with 60 Vbeta and 13 Jbeta primers. The method was immunoSEQ multiplex PCR; TCRdb's version includes in-frame clones alone and lacks a portion of them. Of around 75,000 clones listed, roughly 74% are singletons. Sequencing input: PBMCs. The receptors shown here come from a man aged 40-49 years in good health and CMV-seronegative.

This sequence joins TRBV5-5 and TRBJ1-1, with a weak D call TRBD1 (6 bases). CDR1 and CDR2 (germline): SGHKS, YYEKEE (reference sequence). The CDR3 consists of 12 residues. V was shortened by 4 bases and J by 7 bases, with 11 bases between the two germline ends. The CDR3 here is CASSQGQFEAFF. CDR3 nucleotide sequence: TGTGCCAGCAGCCAAGGACAGTTTGAAGCTTTCTTT.

This clone was seen a handful of times. The gene calls are TRBV6-5 and TRBJ1-5; D is ambiguous. Germline assignment: CDR1 MNHEY and CDR2 SVGAGI. Deletions cut 5 bases from V and 0 bases from J, with 8 bases between. The CDR3 has 14 amino acids. The CDR3 reads CASSHSISNQPQHF. For the CDR3, the DNA is TGTGCCAGCAGTCACAGTATTAGCAATCAGCCCCAGCATTTT.

This chain links TRBV7-2 with TRBJ1-2; TRBD1 aligns across 11 bases. The CDR3 loop spans 14 amino acids. Trimming at V came to 5 bases and at J to 8 bases, leaving 7 bases not matched to a gene. Germline V gives CDR1 SGHTA, CDR2 FQGNSA. CDR3 protein: CASSAGQGAKGYTF. In DNA, the CDR3 is TGTGCCAGCAGCGCCGGACAGGGGGCGAAAGGCTACACCTTC.

This sequence joins TRBV5-1 and TRBJ2-7; D possibly corresponds to TRBD2 (5 bases). The CDR3 is 14 amino acids. Deletions cut 0 bases from V and 1 base from J, with 8 bases between. Looked up from germline, CDR1 is SGHRS and CDR2 is YFSETQ. The CDR3 DNA is TGCGCCAGCAGCTTGGACGGGGATTCCTACGAGCAGTACTTC. Amino acid sequence: CASSLDGDSYEQYF. The full variable domain, with the rest looked up from reference TRBV5-1 and TRBJ2-7, is KAGVTQTPRYLIKTRGQQVTLSCSPISGHRSVSWYQQTPGQGLQFLFEYFSETQRNKGNFPGRFSGRQFSNSRSEMNVSTLELGDSALYLCASSLDGDSYEQYFGPGTRLTVT.

CDR3 in DNA: TGTGCCTGGATCCGGGGAGTTACCTACAATGAGCAGTTCTTC. Translated, it gives CAWIRGVTYNEQFF. The rearrangement uses TRBV30 and TRBJ2-1, with a tentative D call TRBD2 (5 bases). Trimming took 4 bases from V and 2 from J, leaving 12 bases between them. CDR1 is GTSNPN, CDR2 SVGIG, per germline (reference sequence). There are 14 residues in the CDR3.

The chain is built from TRBV7-3 and TRBJ2-5; TRBD2 matches at 9 bases. Germline CDR1 SGHTA, CDR2 FQGTGA. The length of the CDR3 is 14 residues. V was clipped by 5 bases and J by 9 bases; unmatched bases: 10. CDR3 amino acids: CASSPVAGVLAQYF. The CDR3 DNA follows: TGTGCCAGCAGCCCTGTAGCGGGGGTTCTAGCCCAGTACTTC.

The rearrangement joins TRBV29-1 to TRBJ2-7; D may be TRBD2 (6 bases). The CDR3 covers 15 residues. The germline V and J ends were trimmed by 1 base and 2 bases, with 15 bases remaining between them. CDR1 and CDR2 from the germline V gene are SQVTM and ANQGSEA. For the CDR3, the DNA is TGCAGCGTTGAAGCCGCCACTAGCAGAACCTACGAGCAGTACTTC. This translates into CSVEAATSRTYEQYF.

This chain uses TRBV6-5 with TRBJ2-2; 7 bases map to TRBD2. Germline-derived CDR1 and CDR2 are MNHEY and SVGAGI. V dropped 5 bases and J dropped 1; count of bases not matched to a gene: 4. The CDR3 has 15 residues. CDR3 DNA: TGTGCCAGCAGTGCCGGCGGGAGGAACACCGGGGAGCTGTTTTTT. Its protein is CASSAGGRNTGELFF.

This clone was picked up one time. The rearrangement uses TRBV5-1 and TRBJ2-1; no clear D gene. Germline lookup yields CDR1 SGHRS and CDR2 YFSETQ. The CDR3 runs to 14 residues. Trimming stripped 1 base from V and 5 bases from J, with 10 bases between. CDR3 residues: CASSLHSLDNEQFF. In nucleotides, the CDR3 is TGCGCCAGCAGCTTGCACAGCTTAGACAATGAGCAGTTCTTC.

This clone has just a few counts. The chain recombines TRBV28 with TRBJ1-2; a possible D gene is TRBD1 (6 bases). The CDR3 contains 12 residues. Germline V gene lookup returns CDR1 MDHEN and CDR2 SYDVKM. V gave up 6 bases and J gave up 4 bases, with 9 bases separating them. CDR3 DNA sequence: TGTGCCAGCAGAACAGGGCCCTATGGCTACACCTTC. Residues: CASRTGPYGYTF.

The chain joins TRBV5-1 to TRBJ1-1; 9 bases line up with TRBD1. From germline, CDR1 is SGHRS and CDR2 YFSETQ. This CDR3 comprises 14 residues. Losses at the gene ends were 1 base for V and 7 bases for J; bases not matched to a gene: 5. CDR3 protein: CASSLYRGQGEAFF. As DNA, the CDR3 is TGCGCCAGCAGCTTGTACAGGGGGCAGGGTGAAGCTTTCTTT.

This chain connects TRBV5-1 to TRBJ2-3; 8 positions match TRBD1. J gave up 4 bases and V 4 bases, and 11 bases lay outside the gene matches. Germline V gene data show CDR1 as SGHRS and CDR2 as YFSETQ. The CDR3 is 16 residues long. The CDR3 reads CASSLSTGDVSDTQYF. Here the CDR3 DNA reads TGCGCCAGCAGCCTGTCGACAGGGGATGTTTCAGATACGCAGTATTTT.

There are a few counts of this clone. The rearrangement uses TRBV18 and TRBJ1-5, with TRBD1 as a possible D gene (6 bases). This CDR3 contains 16 residues. CDR1 and CDR2 (germline): KGHSH, LQKENI. Trimming stripped 3 bases from V and 1 base from J, with 13 bases between. The CDR3 sequence is CASSPASQGSNQPQHF. In DNA form, the CDR3 reads TGTGCCAGCTCACCTGCGTCCCAGGGGAGCAATCAGCCCCAGCATTTT.

CDR3 nucleotide sequence: TGTGCCAGCACTACCACAGGGGGAGCGGGATCCAGAGCCCAGCATTTT. It yields the protein CASTTTGGAGSRAQHF. The chain has TRBV19 and TRBJ1-5; TRBD1 matches 8 bases. V was clipped by 9 bases and J by 11 bases; unmatched bases: 21. This CDR3 is 16 amino acids long. Germline CDR1 is LNHDA and CDR2 is SQIVND (reference sequence).

The chain carries TRBV5-1 and TRBJ2-3, with TRBD1 matching over 9 bases. J was trimmed by 4 bases and V by 4 bases; bases with no gene match: 4. The CDR3 runs to 14 residues. Germline V lookup: CDR1 SGHRS, CDR2 YFSETQ. CDR3 sequence reads: CASSIGQGPDTQYF. CDR3 sequence (DNA): TGCGCCAGCAGCATCGGACAGGGGCCAGATACGCAGTATTTT.

The chain joins TRBV5-1 to TRBJ2-7; D call uncertain. CDR1 is SGHRS, CDR2 YFSETQ, per germline. V lost 0 bases to trimming and J lost 1 base, with 5 bases between them. This CDR3 is 13 amino acids long. CDR3 DNA sequence: TGCGCCAGCAGCTTGGACAGATCCTACGAGCAGTACTTC. Encoded protein: CASSLDRSYEQYF.

The J gene is TRBJ1-5, the V gene TRBV11-2; 8 bases match TRBD1. The CDR3 covers 14 residues. CDR1 SGHAT and CDR2 FQNNGV come from the germline V gene. The ends lost 5 bases at V and 9 bases at J; junction bases unmatched: 9. The CDR3 reads CASSLGTGGWPQHF. The CDR3 DNA sequence: TGTGCCAGCAGCCTCGGGACAGGCGGATGGCCCCAGCATTTT.

There are a few counts of this clone. J is TRBJ1-2 and V is TRBV4-1, with 10 nucleotides matching TRBD1. The CDR3 has 16 amino acids. V shed 4 bases, J shed 4 bases, and the junction held 9 bases outside the gene matches. Germline assignment: CDR1 MGHRA and CDR2 YSYEKL. In DNA form, the CDR3 reads TGCGCCAGCAGCCCCCTACCGACAGGGGGCGGCTATGGCTACACCTTC. Protein product: CASSPLPTGGGYGYTF.

The rearrangement joins TRBV19 to TRBJ1-5; D gene ambiguous. Germline V lookup: CDR1 LNHDA, CDR2 SQIVND (reference sequence). CDR3 length equals 17 residues. V shed 5 bases and J shed 0 bases, with 17 bases lying between them. The CDR3 protein is CASSHPPAPNSNQPQHF. CDR3 DNA: TGTGCCAGTAGTCACCCGCCTGCCCCTAATAGCAATCAGCCCCAGCATTTT.

The chain is built from TRBV4-1 and TRBJ2-3; 7 bases are a match to TRBD1. The CDR3 length is 14 residues. V was clipped by 5 bases and J by 5 bases; unmatched bases: 7. Germline CDR1 reads MGHRA; CDR2 reads YSYEKL. The CDR3 region is CASSSRQGIDTQYF. CDR3 bases: TGCGCCAGCAGCTCACGACAGGGAATAGATACGCAGTATTTT.

The CDR3 nucleotides read TGTGCCTGGGACACCGGGACACGGGCGAGGGCCCAGTACTTC. Amino acid sequence: CAWDTGTRARAQYF. The chain joins TRBV30 to TRBJ2-5; tentative D call: TRBD1 (6 bases). Trimming shortened V by 5 bases and J by 9 bases, and 22 bases separated the two germline ends. Germline CDR1 and CDR2: GTSNPN and SVGIG (reference sequence). There are 14 residues in the CDR3.

V and J are TRBV7-2 and TRBJ2-1, with a possible D match to TRBD1 (5 bases). Trimming left V 1 base short and J 8 bases short, with 12 bases between. The CDR3 extends over 14 amino acids. Looked up from germline, CDR1 is SGHTA and CDR2 is FQGNSA. CDR3 nucleotides: TGTGCCAGCAGCTTAGTAAGGGGTAAGGATGAGCAGTTCTTC. Encoded protein: CASSLVRGKDEQFF.